Detailed here is one TCR beta chain. This CDR3 region has 13 residues. Germline CDR1 and CDR2: SGHTA and FQGTGA. The ends were cut back, 5 bases at V and 4 bases at J, with 11 bases in the middle. The data stem from a study of cytomegalovirus exposure and HLA in healthy donors. The PCR contained 60 Vbeta and 13 Jbeta primers. Assay: immunoSEQ multiplex PCR; the TCRdb copy retains only in-frame clones and omits some. This table has 150,000 to 200,000 clones, 65% to 80% appearing once. The origin of this receptor is a young man in good health and CMV-seropositive. Sequenced material: PBMCs. J is TRBJ1-1 and V is TRBV7-3; D is unresolved. The CDR3 region has the DNA TGTGCCAGCAGCCTAAACTCGGGCACTGAAGCTTTCTTT. Protein sequence: CASSLNSGTEAFF.